One and the same sample provided the 29 T cell receptor beta chains below, sequenced in a study of identical twins. MiXCR was run by TCRdb on the 5' RACE reads, yielding one entry per CDR3 protein. The table includes 220,000 or so distinct CDR3 sequences, roughly 7% detected once. The same sample was also used in a study of yellow fever vaccine responses in identical twins.

Input material: memory (CD45RO+) T cells sorted from blood. Every receptor here comes from a woman under 30 in good health.

This clonotype turned up a few times. The chain has TRBV28 and TRBJ2-1; tentatively, D is TRBD1 (5 bases). Germline V gene sequence: CDR1 MDHEN, CDR2 SYDVKM. The V end lost 2 bases, the J end lost 7 bases, and 18 bases lay between the germline ends. CDR3 length equals 16 residues. This CDR3 reads CASSLSVRVIENEQFF. The CDR3 bases are TGTGCCAGCAGTTTAAGCGTCAGGGTTATCGAAAATGAGCAGTTCTTC.

In this sample, this clonotype turned up many times. The chain joins TRBV5-1 to TRBJ2-1; D not certain. The ends were cut back, 3 bases at V and 1 base at J, with 14 bases in the middle. The CDR3 sequence is 16 residues long. Per germline, CDR1 SGHRS and CDR2 YFSETQ. CDR3 coding DNA: TGCGCCAGCAGCTCCTATTGGGAAAAATCCTACAATGAGCAGTTCTTC. Amino acids: CASSSYWEKSYNEQFF.

This chain joins TRBV7-6 and TRBJ1-5; TRBD1 aligns across 7 bases. CDR1 and CDR2 from the germline V gene are SGHVS and FNYEAQ. V was clipped by 1 base and J by 1 base; unmatched bases: 4. The CDR3 has 16 residues. CDR3 in amino acids: CASSLGQGQSNQPQHF. For the CDR3, the DNA is TGTGCCAGCAGCTTAGGTCAGGGACAGAGCAATCAGCCCCAGCATTTT.

This clonotype appeared a few times. This chain connects TRBV27 to TRBJ2-7; the D is unclear. Trimming pared 6 bases from V and 1 base from J, leaving 10 bases between. The CDR3 sequence is 13 residues long. Germline CDR1 and CDR2: MNHEY and SMNVEV (reference sequence). The CDR3 bases are TGTGCCAGCAGCCGATTTGGTTCCTACGAGCAGTACTTC. Amino acids: CASSRFGSYEQYF.

At least ten counts were recorded for this clonotype. The chain is built from TRBV7-2 and TRBJ2-1, with 11 bases aligning to TRBD2. Germline loops: CDR1 SGHTA, CDR2 FQGNSA. The trim removed 2 bases at V and 7 bases at J, leaving 10 bases unmatched. This CDR3 region has 17 residues. The CDR3 DNA reads as TGTGCCAGCAGCTTAAGAGGGCTAGCGGGAGGTTTAAATGAGCAGTTCTTC. Translating gives CASSLRGLAGGLNEQFF.

The rearrangement joins TRBV12-3 or TRBV12-4 to TRBJ1-5; perhaps TRBD1 as D (5 bases). The CDR3 totals 15 residues. Trimming took off 2 bases at V and 1 base at J, with 9 bases between the two ends. CDR3 in DNA: TGTGCCAGCAGTTTAAGTGGGGACAGCAATCAGCCCCAGCATTTT. Encoded protein: CASSLSGDSNQPQHF.

This clonotype appeared a few times. The chain uses TRBV6-5 and TRBJ2-7, with 7 bases identical to TRBD1. V lost 1 base, J lost 4 bases, and 7 bases stayed unmatched. CDR3 size: 15 residues. Germline V gene lookup returns CDR1 MNHEY and CDR2 SVGAGI. CDR3 sequence (DNA): TGTGCCAGCAGTTACTTACAGGGGCTTGGGTACGAGCAGTACTTC. Amino acid sequence: CASSYLQGLGYEQYF.

This clonotype was counted a few times. This sequence joins TRBV21-1 and TRBJ2-1; the D call of TRBD2 is as the table states it, not checked on the DNA. TRBV21-1 is classified as a pseudogene. The length of the CDR3 is 18 residues. The CDR3 DNA reads as TGTGCCAGCAGCCTCCACCACCGGCGCGGGAGGGCCCAAGATGAGCAGTTCTTC. Protein sequence: CASSLHHRRGRAQDEQFF.

This clonotype was picked up many times. The chain joins TRBV27 to TRBJ2-7, with 8 bases fitting TRBD2. CDR1 and CDR2 from the germline V gene are MNHEY and SMNVEV (reference sequence). With 6 bases clipped from V and 5 bases from J, the junction kept 15 bases outside the gene matches. The CDR3 extends over 16 amino acids. The CDR3 reads CASRTALGSGIHEQYF. The CDR3 DNA sequence: TGTGCCAGCAGAACCGCGCTTGGTAGCGGGATTCACGAGCAGTACTTC.

The chain joins TRBV7-9 to TRBJ1-1; D is possibly TRBD1 (6 bases). The germline V gene has CDR1 SEHNR and CDR2 FQNEAQ (reference sequence). V was shortened by 5 bases and J by 3 bases, with 16 bases between the two germline ends. The CDR3 has 15 amino acids. The DNA for the CDR3 is TGTGCCAGCAGCCCCCAGGGGCGCTTGGACACTGAAGCTTTCTTT. Translating it yields CASSPQGRLDTEAFF. The whole variable domain, filled in from reference TRBV7-9 and TRBJ1-1, reads DTGVSQNPRHKITKRGQNVTFRCDPISEHNRLYWYRQTLGQGPEFLTYFQNEAQLEKSRLLSDRFSAERPKGSFSTLEIQRTEQGDSAMYLCASSPQGRLDTEAFFGQGTRLTVV.

This clonotype was picked up a small number of times. V gene TRBV25-1 combines with J gene TRBJ2-3; D ambiguous. The CDR3 sequence is 12 residues long. Trimming removed 3 bases from V and 8 bases from J, with 9 bases in between. Germline V gives CDR1 MGHDK, CDR2 SYGVNS. CDR3 DNA sequence: TGTGCCAGCAGTGACACCCGCGGTACGCAGTATTTT. It is translated as CASSDTRGTQYF.

This clonotype was found many times. V and J are TRBV5-1 and TRBJ2-2, with TRBD1 as a possible D gene (5 bases). V lost 4 bases and J 0 bases, leaving 10 bases between the germline ends. CDR1 and CDR2 from the germline V gene are SGHRS and YFSETQ. There are 15 residues in the CDR3. The CDR3 sequence: CASSKTVSNTGELFF. The CDR3 DNA is TGCGCCAGCAGCAAGACAGTATCGAACACCGGGGAGCTGTTTTTT.

This clonotype was detected only a few times. V is TRBV5-4 and J is TRBJ1-1; D might be TRBD1 (6 bases). Germline CDR1 SGHNT, CDR2 YYREEE (reference sequence). V shed 4 bases and J shed 5 bases, with 15 bases lying between them. CDR3 length: 14 amino acids. In nucleotides, the CDR3 is TGTGCCAGCAGCAGCGGAAGGGGGGCGACTGAAGCTTTCTTT. Translating it yields CASSSGRGATEAFF.

The chain carries TRBV11-2 and TRBJ1-4; D possibly corresponds to TRBD1 (5 bases). Germline V gene lookup returns CDR1 SGHAT and CDR2 FQNNGV. This CDR3 has 15 amino acids. V lost 1 base and J lost 7, with 13 bases in between. CDR3 amino acids: CASSLVGTPLEKLFF. The CDR3 DNA sequence: TGTGCCAGCAGCTTAGTGGGGACGCCGCTTGAAAAACTGTTTTTT.

The chain has TRBV28 and TRBJ2-7, with a tentative D call TRBD2 (5 bases). Germline-derived CDR1 and CDR2 are MDHEN and SYDVKM. V was cut by 5 bases and J by 6 bases, with 23 bases left in between. This CDR3 is built from 16 residues. The DNA of the CDR3 is TGTGCCAGCAGTCCCCTAGCTGGGCTGCTAGCTTCCGAGCAGTACTTC. This sequence encodes CASSPLAGLLASEQYF.

This clonotype occurred many times. J is TRBJ1-1 and V is TRBV24-1; possibly TRBD1 for D (5 bases). Germline CDR1 and CDR2: KGHDR and SFDVKD. The CDR3 is 13 amino acids. Trimming cost V 2 bases and J 8 bases, with 11 bases left between them. The CDR3 loop is CATSDSTGIEAFF. In DNA, the CDR3 is TGTGCCACCAGTGATTCTACAGGAATAGAAGCTTTCTTT.

This clonotype came up many times. The V gene is TRBV5-1, the J gene TRBJ2-3; weak D call: TRBD2 (6 bases). CDR3 size: 16 residues. Per the germline V gene, CDR1 is SGHRS and CDR2 is YFSETQ. V shed 4 bases and J shed 1 base, with 16 bases lying between them. The CDR3 protein is CASSPRLPGGTDTQYF. CDR3 bases: TGCGCCAGCAGCCCACGACTACCGGGAGGCACAGATACGCAGTATTTT.

In this sample, this clonotype turned up many times. The chain couples TRBV5-1 to TRBJ2-6, with D perhaps TRBD1 (6 bases). V was cut by 7 bases and J by 0 bases, with 8 bases left in between. Germline CDR1 is SGHRS and CDR2 is YFSETQ. The CDR3 length is 14 residues. DNA of the CDR3: TGCGCCAGCCGGACAGTCTCTGGGGCCAACGTCCTGACTTTC. Translated, it gives CASRTVSGANVLTF.

This clonotype was observed at least ten times. The rearrangement links TRBV5-1 to TRBJ2-1; a weak D match, TRBD2 (6 bases). The CDR3 spans 17 residues. V dropped 5 bases and J dropped 0 bases, with 18 bases sitting between them. The germline CDR1 and CDR2 sequences are SGHRS and YFSETQ. CDR3 in amino acids: CASSTDGGVNSYNEQFF. The CDR3 DNA reads TGCGCCAGCAGTACCGACGGCGGGGTTAACTCCTACAATGAGCAGTTCTTC. The variable domain in full, with the rest retrieved from reference TRBV5-1 and TRBJ2-1, is KAGVTQTPRYLIKTRGQQVTLSCSPISGHRSVSWYQQTPGQGLQFLFEYFSETQRNKGNFPGRFSGRQFSNSRSEMNVSTLELGDSALYLCASSTDGGVNSYNEQFFGPGTRLTVL.

This rearrangement joins TRBV20-1 to TRBJ2-1; 9 bases fit TRBD2. Germline V gene data show CDR1 as DFQATT and CDR2 as SNEGSKA (reference sequence). CDR3 length: 16 amino acids. Losses at the gene ends were 0 bases for V and 2 bases for J; bases not matched to a gene: 5. The CDR3 DNA follows: TGCAGTGCTAGAGAGGCTAGCGGGAACCCCTACAATGAGCAGTTCTTC. Encoded protein: CSAREASGNPYNEQFF.

V and J are TRBV12-3 or TRBV12-4 and TRBJ1-1, with 12 bases that match TRBD1. The CDR3 has 18 amino acids. With V trimmed by 3 bases and J by 4 bases, 12 bases remained unmatched. CDR3 sequence (DNA): TGTGCCAGCAGTTTCGGAGTTGGGACAGGGGGCGGTGGCACTGAAGCTTTCTTT. This sequence encodes CASSFGVGTGGGGTEAFF.

J is TRBJ1-4 and V is TRBV20-1; D gene ambiguous. Trimming cost V 1 base and J 0 bases, with 9 bases left between them. Germline V gene data show CDR1 as DFQATT and CDR2 as SNEGSKA (reference sequence). The CDR3 spans 15 residues. This chain's CDR3 is CSARARLATNEKLFF. CDR3 sequence (DNA): TGCAGTGCTAGAGCCAGATTAGCAACTAATGAAAAACTGTTTTTT.

The J gene is TRBJ1-2, the V gene TRBV24-1, with 8 bases lining up with TRBD1. The CDR3 has 15 residues. The germline V gene encodes CDR1 KGHDR and CDR2 SFDVKD. The ends lost 5 bases at V and 3 bases at J; junction bases unmatched: 7. The CDR3 region has the DNA TGTGCCACCAGTGCCCCTCGGACAGGGTACTATGGCTACACCTTC. This codes for CATSAPRTGYYGYTF.

The V and J genes are TRBV5-1 and TRBJ2-5; possibly TRBD2 for D (6 bases). V dropped 4 bases and J dropped 4 bases, with 14 bases sitting between them. CDR3 length: 14 residues. The germline gives CDR1 SGHRS, CDR2 YFSETQ. Here the CDR3 DNA reads TGCGCCAGCAGCCCGACTAGGTTAGGAGAGACCCAGTACTTC. Its protein is CASSPTRLGETQYF.

The V gene is TRBV6-5, the J gene TRBJ1-6; D remains unclear. Germline V CDR1 and CDR2: MNHEY, SVGAGI. This CDR3 has 14 amino acids. Trimming shortened V by 0 bases and J by 7 bases, and 7 bases separated the two germline ends. The CDR3 region is CASSYSLGNSPLHF. Here the CDR3 DNA reads TGTGCCAGCAGTTACTCTCTAGGGAATTCACCCCTCCACTTT.

The chain uses TRBV3-1 and TRBJ2-5; D is unresolved. Germline-derived CDR1 and CDR2 are LGHDT and YNNKEL (reference sequence). CDR3 length: 13 amino acids. Trimming pared 4 bases from V and 5 bases from J, leaving 11 bases between. The DNA of the CDR3 is TGTGCCAGCAGCCCCCCCCGAGACGAGACCCAGTACTTC. Its protein product is CASSPPRDETQYF.

This clonotype was recorded a few times. The chain joins TRBV10-3 to TRBJ2-7; D might be TRBD1 (5 bases). Trimming left V 2 bases short and J 3 bases short, with 8 bases between. Looked up from germline, CDR1 is ENHRY and CDR2 is SYGVKD. The CDR3 has 13 residues. CDR3 amino acids: CAISEDSFYEQYV. CDR3 in DNA: TGTGCCATCAGTGAGGACAGCTTCTACGAGCAGTACGTC.

The rearrangement joins TRBV29-1 to TRBJ1-2; 8 bases line up with TRBD1. CDR1 is SQVTM, CDR2 ANQGSEA, per germline. The ends lost 6 bases at V and 6 bases at J; junction bases unmatched: 3. The CDR3 consists of 11 residues. CDR3: CSVSGGHGYTF. CDR3 coding DNA: TGCAGCGTGTCAGGGGGCCATGGCTACACCTTC.

This clonotype has a handful of counts. This sequence joins TRBV3-1 and TRBJ2-7, with D possibly matching TRBD2 (6 bases). Germline V gene lookup returns CDR1 LGHDT and CDR2 YNNKEL (reference sequence). The CDR3 has 15 residues. Trimming left V 3 bases short and J 2 bases short, with 14 bases between. This CDR3 reads CASSQGSVAAYEQYF. DNA of the CDR3: TGTGCCAGCAGCCAGGGCTCGGTAGCGGCCTACGAGCAGTACTTC.